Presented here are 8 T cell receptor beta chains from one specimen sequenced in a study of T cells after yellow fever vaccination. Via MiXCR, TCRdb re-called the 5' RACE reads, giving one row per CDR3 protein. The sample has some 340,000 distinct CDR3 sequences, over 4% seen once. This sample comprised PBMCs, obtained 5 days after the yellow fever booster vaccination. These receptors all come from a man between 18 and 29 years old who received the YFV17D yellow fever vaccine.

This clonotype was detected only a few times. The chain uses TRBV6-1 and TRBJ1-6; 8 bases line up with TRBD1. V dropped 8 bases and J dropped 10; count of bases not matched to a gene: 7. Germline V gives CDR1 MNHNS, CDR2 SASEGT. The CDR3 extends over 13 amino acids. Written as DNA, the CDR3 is TGTGCCAGCCAAGAGGACAGGGACTCACCCCTCCACTTT. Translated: CASQEDRDSPLHF.

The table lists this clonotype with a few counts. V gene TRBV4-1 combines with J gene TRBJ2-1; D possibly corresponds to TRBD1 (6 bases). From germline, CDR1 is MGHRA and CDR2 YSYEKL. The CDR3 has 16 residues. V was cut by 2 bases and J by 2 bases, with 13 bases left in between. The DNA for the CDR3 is TGCGCCAGCAGCCAAATTTCTACAGGGACCTACAATGAGCAGTTCTTC. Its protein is CASSQISTGTYNEQFF.

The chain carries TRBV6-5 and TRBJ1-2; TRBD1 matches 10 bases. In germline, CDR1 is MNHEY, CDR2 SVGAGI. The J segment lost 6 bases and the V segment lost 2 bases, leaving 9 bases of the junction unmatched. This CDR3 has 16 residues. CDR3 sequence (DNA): TGTGCCAGCAGTTACAGGGCCGGGACAGGGGTAGATGGCTACACCTTC. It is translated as CASSYRAGTGVDGYTF.

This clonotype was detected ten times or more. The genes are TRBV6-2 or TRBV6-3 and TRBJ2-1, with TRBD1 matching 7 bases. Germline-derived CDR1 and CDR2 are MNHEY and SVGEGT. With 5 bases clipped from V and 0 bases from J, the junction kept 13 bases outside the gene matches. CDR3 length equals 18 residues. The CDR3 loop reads CASSPTGAILSSYNEQFF. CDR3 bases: TGTGCCAGCAGTCCCACAGGGGCCATACTCTCCTCCTACAATGAGCAGTTCTTC.

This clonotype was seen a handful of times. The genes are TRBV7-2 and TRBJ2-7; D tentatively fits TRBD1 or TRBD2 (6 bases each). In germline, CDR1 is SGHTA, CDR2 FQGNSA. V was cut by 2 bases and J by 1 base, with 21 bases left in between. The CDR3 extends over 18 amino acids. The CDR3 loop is CASSLRRAGQGSSYEQYF. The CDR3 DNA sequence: TGTGCCAGCAGCTTAAGAAGAGCGGGCCAGGGGTCATCCTACGAGCAGTACTTC. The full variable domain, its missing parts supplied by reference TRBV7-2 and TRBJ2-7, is GAGVSQSPSNKVTEKGKDVELRCDPISGHTALYWYRQSLGQGLEFLIYFQGNSAPDKSGLPSDRFSAERTGGSVSTLTIQRTQQEDSAVYLCASSLRRAGQGSSYEQYFGPGTRLTVT.

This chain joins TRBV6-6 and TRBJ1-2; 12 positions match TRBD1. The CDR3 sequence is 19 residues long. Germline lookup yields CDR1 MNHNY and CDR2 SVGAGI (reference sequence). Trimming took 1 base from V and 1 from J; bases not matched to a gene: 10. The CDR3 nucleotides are TGTGCCAGCAGTTACTTGCGGGACAGGGGGCGGGTAGATAACTATGGCTACACCTTC. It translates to CASSYLRDRGRVDNYGYTF.

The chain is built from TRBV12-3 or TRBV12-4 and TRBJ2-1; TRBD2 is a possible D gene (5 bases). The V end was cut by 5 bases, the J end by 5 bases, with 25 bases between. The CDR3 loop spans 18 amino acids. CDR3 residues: CASSPPSGKTFAHNEQFF. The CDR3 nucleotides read TGTGCCAGCAGTCCCCCATCCGGGAAAACTTTTGCGCACAATGAGCAGTTCTTC.

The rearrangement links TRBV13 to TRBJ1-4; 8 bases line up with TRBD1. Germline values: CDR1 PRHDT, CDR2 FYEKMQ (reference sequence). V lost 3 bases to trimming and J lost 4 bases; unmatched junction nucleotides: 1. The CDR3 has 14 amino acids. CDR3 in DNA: TGTGCCAGCAGCTTTGACAGGGGTAATGAAAAACTGTTTTTT. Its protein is CASSFDRGNEKLFF. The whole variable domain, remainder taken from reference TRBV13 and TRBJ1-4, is AAGVIQSPRHLIKEKRETATLKCYPIPRHDTVYWYQQGPGQDPQFLISFYEKMQSDKGSIPDRFSAQQFSDYHSELNMSSLELGDSALYFCASSFDRGNEKLFFGSGTQLSVL.